The clone carrying this TCR beta chain was picked up many times. The V gene's germline CDR1 is SGHRS and CDR2 YFSETQ. The length of the CDR3 is 16 residues. Trimming took off 0 bases at V and 5 bases at J, with 14 bases between the two ends. Sequencing was performed with immunoSEQ multiplex PCR; in TCRdb, only in-frame clones are kept and a portion is missing. The sample consists of about 140,000 clones, about 80% of them appearing once. These data come from a study of blood T cell repertoires in COVID-19. Study-level information: Specimens from acute and convalescent COVID-19 originated in the United States, Italy and Spain. PBMCs, B-cell-depleted T cells, or T cells were the source of the cDNA or gDNA that made up the material.

Sequencing input: PBMCs or T cells enriched from blood (not recorded which). The V call is TRBV5-1, the J call TRBJ2-2; weak D call: TRBD1 (5 bases). The TCR sequence derives from a woman aged 50 to 65 who had recovered from COVID-19. CDR3 protein: CASSLGGRVGTGELFF. The CDR3 region has the DNA TGCGCCAGCAGCTTGGGAGGCAGGGTCGGTACCGGGGAGCTGTTTTTT.